The 25 T cell receptor beta chains below were found in one sample sequenced in a study of CD8+ T cells in alopecia areata. cDNA serving as the sequencing template came from extracted, reverse transcribed RNA. The method was immunoSEQ multiplex PCR; TCRdb's version includes in-frame clones alone and lacks a portion of them. There are under 300,000 clones in the sample; 67% occur only once, and 1% to 1.5% lies in the top ten. Sequencing was performed on CD4+ T cells sorted from blood, taken at week 0. Receptors originate from a human donor with alopecia areata.

This sequence joins TRBV6-5 and TRBJ1-1; possible D gene TRBD1, 5 bases. Germline V lookup: CDR1 MNHEY, CDR2 SVGAGI. Trimming stripped 8 bases from V and 4 bases from J, with 20 bases between. The CDR3 runs 15 residues. CDR3 region: CASGPGQRISTEAFF. The CDR3 bases are TGTGCCAGCGGTCCGGGGCAGAGGATAAGCACTGAAGCTTTCTTT.

The rearrangement joins TRBV25-1 to TRBJ1-2; D perhaps matches TRBD1 (5 bases). V was cut by 4 bases and J by 5 bases, with 11 bases left in between. CDR1 and CDR2 from the germline V gene are MGHDK and SYGVNS. CDR3 length: 13 residues. In DNA form, the CDR3 reads TGTGCCAGCAGTGCCGACAGAGAATATGGCTACACCTTC. As protein: CASSADREYGYTF.

This clone occurred a few times. This chain joins TRBV29-1 and TRBJ1-5; the D gene is possibly TRBD1 (5 bases). This CDR3 has 13 amino acids. Germline assignment: CDR1 SQVTM and CDR2 ANQGSEA. Trimming took off 4 bases at V and 1 base at J, with 8 bases between the two ends. The CDR3 loop is CSVGDLSNQPQHF. Written as DNA, the CDR3 is TGCAGCGTTGGGGACCTAAGCAATCAGCCCCAGCATTTT.

This clone turned up a few times. V and J are TRBV30 and TRBJ1-3, with no clear D. V was cut by 5 bases and J by 0 bases, with 5 bases left in between. Germline CDR1 is GTSNPN and CDR2 is SVGIG (reference sequence). CDR3 length equals 12 residues. CDR3 sequence: CAWDNSGNTIYF. DNA for the CDR3: TGTGCCTGGGACAACTCTGGAAACACCATATATTTT.

This chain links TRBV5-6 with TRBJ2-3, with a tentative D call TRBD1 (5 bases). In germline, CDR1 is SGHDT, CDR2 YYEEEE. This CDR3 is built from 14 residues. With 1 base removed from V and 0 bases from J, the gap between germline ends came to 6 bases. CDR3 protein: CASSLTGSTDTQYF. In DNA, the CDR3 is TGTGCCAGCAGCTTGACAGGCAGCACAGATACGCAGTATTTT. The full variable domain, completed using reference TRBV5-6 and TRBJ2-3, is DAGVTQSPTHLIKTRGQQVTLRCSPKSGHDTVSWYQQALGQGPQFIFQYYEEEERQRGNFPDRFSGHQFPNYSSELNVNALLLGDSALYLCASSLTGSTDTQYFGPGTRLTVL.

This clone was seen once. The chain couples TRBV18 to TRBJ2-3; 9 bases align to TRBD2. Trimming at V came to 4 bases and at J to 2 bases, leaving 13 bases not matched to a gene. The CDR3 has 18 amino acids. Germline assignment: CDR1 KGHSH and CDR2 LQKENI. The CDR3 DNA reads as TGTGCCAGCTCACATTGGGAAGGAGGACTAGCGTTCACAGATACGCAGTATTTT. This encodes CASSHWEGGLAFTDTQYF.

The chain has TRBV20-1 and TRBJ1-1, with no clear D. Germline V CDR1 and CDR2: DFQATT, SNEGSKA (reference sequence). The CDR3 contains 11 residues. V was clipped by 2 bases and J by 5 bases, with 6 bases between them. The CDR3 sequence: CSARLSTEAFF. CDR3 in DNA: TGCAGTGCTAGACTATCGACTGAAGCTTTCTTT.

The chain links TRBV27 to TRBJ1-5; D perhaps matches TRBD1 (5 bases). Trimming stripped 2 bases from V and 8 bases from J, with 16 bases between. Germline CDR1 and CDR2: MNHEY and SMNVEV (reference sequence). This CDR3 has 15 residues. The chain's CDR3 is CASSLSPGPPEPQHF. Written as DNA, the CDR3 is TGTGCCAGCAGTTTAAGCCCGGGACCTCCGGAGCCCCAGCATTTT.

The rearrangement joins TRBV6-1 to TRBJ1-6; the D is unclear. Trimming pared 7 bases from V and 1 base from J, leaving 5 bases between. Germline CDR1 is MNHNS and CDR2 is SASEGT. The CDR3 runs to 13 residues. The CDR3 bases are TGTGCCAGCACAGTTTCCTATAATTCACCCCTCCACTTT. As protein: CASTVSYNSPLHF.

The V and J genes are TRBV6-5 and TRBJ2-4, with 9 bases aligning to TRBD1. Germline values: CDR1 MNHEY, CDR2 SVGAGI. The junction had 8 bases not matched to a gene; V was cut back by 4 bases and J by 7 bases. The CDR3 is made up of 15 amino acids. CDR3 region: CASSWGGDRDNIQYF. The DNA of the CDR3 is TGTGCCAGCAGTTGGGGTGGGGACAGGGACAACATTCAGTACTTC.

The chain combines TRBV19 with TRBJ1-4, with D tentatively TRBD1 (5 bases). Germline CDR1 reads LNHDA; CDR2 reads SQIVND (reference sequence). The CDR3 contains 14 residues. Trimming left V 8 bases short and J 8 bases short, with 18 bases between. The CDR3 here is CASGLGGGEEKLFF. DNA for the CDR3: TGTGCCAGTGGCCTGGGGGGAGGGGAGGAAAAACTGTTTTTT.

The chain joins TRBV10-3 to TRBJ1-2; D possibly corresponds to TRBD1 (5 bases). This CDR3 is 13 amino acids long. Germline V gene lookup returns CDR1 ENHRY and CDR2 SYGVKD. With 7 bases removed from V and 1 base from J, the gap between germline ends came to 10 bases. As DNA, the CDR3 is TGTGCCATCACGGGGCAGATTAACTATGGCTACACCTTC. Its protein is CAITGQINYGYTF.

This clone was counted a few times. The chain employs TRBV5-6 and TRBJ1-1; no clear D. Germline CDR1 is SGHDT and CDR2 is YYEEEE. The length of the CDR3 is 12 residues. The germline V and J ends were trimmed by 4 bases and 7 bases, with 11 bases remaining between them. This CDR3 is CASSLGGFEAFF. CDR3 nucleotides: TGTGCCAGCAGCCTGGGCGGCTTTGAAGCTTTCTTT.

This clone has a handful of counts. Other nucleotide sequences in the sample specify the same CDR3. The chain uses TRBV7-2 and TRBJ2-5; no firm D call. CDR1 SGHTA and CDR2 FQGNSA come from the germline V gene. Trimming shortened V by 4 bases and J by 2 bases, and 2 bases separated the two germline ends. This CDR3 is 11 amino acids long. The CDR3 region has the DNA TGTGCCAGCAGCTCGCAAGAGACCCAGTACTTC. Translating it yields CASSSQETQYF.

The chain is built from TRBV4-1 and TRBJ2-6; D remains unclear. Germline CDR1 and CDR2: MGHRA and YSYEKL. CDR3 size: 16 residues. V was cut by 6 bases and J by 2 bases, with 14 bases left in between. Written as DNA, the CDR3 is TGCGCCAGCAGGAATTCGGTCATTACTGGGGCCAACGTCCTGACTTTC. It translates to CASRNSVITGANVLTF.

The V call is TRBV29-1, the J call TRBJ2-2; 10 nucleotides agree with TRBD1. Germline V lookup: CDR1 SQVTM, CDR2 ANQGSEA. The CDR3 runs to 16 residues. Losses at the gene ends were 7 bases for V and 0 bases for J; bases not matched to a gene: 8. This CDR3 reads CSASGTGVSNTGELFF. In nucleotides, the CDR3 is TGCAGCGCGTCCGGGACAGGGGTCTCGAACACCGGGGAGCTGTTTTTT.

V gene TRBV29-1 combines with J gene TRBJ2-1, with 8 positions matching TRBD2. The junction had 2 bases not matched to a gene; V was cut back by 4 bases and J by 3 bases. Per germline, CDR1 SQVTM and CDR2 ANQGSEA. This CDR3 region has 13 residues. The CDR3 DNA follows: TGCAGCGTTGGTCTAGCGGGCTACAATGAGCAGTTCTTC. It codes for CSVGLAGYNEQFF.

The gene calls are TRBV9 and TRBJ2-2; either TRBD1 or TRBD2 may fit D (5 bases each). V was trimmed by 0 bases and J by 6 bases, leaving 9 bases between them. The CDR3 spans 14 residues. Germline CDR1 SGDLS, CDR2 YYNGEE. The CDR3 nucleotides are TGTGCCAGCAGCGTAGCGGGGCATCCCGGGGAGCTGTTTTTT. Residues: CASSVAGHPGELFF.

V gene TRBV7-2 combines with J gene TRBJ2-4; no reliable D call. CDR3 length: 14 residues. V was shortened by 2 bases and J by 6 bases, with 11 bases between the two germline ends. Germline V gene data show CDR1 as SGHTA and CDR2 as FQGNSA. The CDR3: CASSLLGSPNIQYF. The DNA of the CDR3 is TGTGCCAGCAGCTTATTGGGCAGTCCAAACATTCAGTACTTC.

This clone was observed a single time. V usage is TRBV9 and J usage is TRBJ1-1; TRBD1 matches 10 bases. CDR3 size: 14 residues. Germline lookup yields CDR1 SGDLS and CDR2 YYNGEE. After removal of 3 bases from V and 5 bases from J, the junction contained 4 bases not matched to a gene. This CDR3 reads CASSAGQGETEAFF. In nucleotides, the CDR3 is TGTGCCAGCAGCGCAGGACAGGGGGAGACTGAAGCTTTCTTT.

This clone was seen at least ten times. This chain links TRBV19 with TRBJ1-3; D may be TRBD1 (5 bases). The V gene lost 5 bases and the J gene lost 0 bases, with 11 bases spanning the gap. The CDR3 runs to 15 residues. Germline lookup yields CDR1 LNHDA and CDR2 SQIVND (reference sequence). The CDR3 DNA follows: TGTGCCAGTAGTTGGCAGGGCGACTCTGGAAACACCATATATTTT. It translates to CASSWQGDSGNTIYF.

Written as DNA, the CDR3 is TGTGCCTGGAGTCCAGGGACCTTTGAAGCTTTCTTT. Its protein is CAWSPGTFEAFF. The chain carries TRBV30 and TRBJ1-1, with TRBD1 as a possible D gene (5 bases). The CDR3 sequence is 12 residues long. From germline, CDR1 is GTSNPN and CDR2 SVGIG (reference sequence). The V end was cut by 2 bases, the J end by 7 bases, with 11 bases between.

Here the CDR3 reads CASSPGTAINYGYTF. CDR3 bases: TGTGCCAGTAGTCCTGGGACAGCAATCAACTATGGCTACACCTTC. The rearrangement uses TRBV19 and TRBJ1-2; 7 bases are a match to TRBD1. CDR3 length: 15 amino acids. V dropped 5 bases and J dropped 2; count of bases not matched to a gene: 8. Germline assignment: CDR1 LNHDA and CDR2 SQIVND (reference sequence).

This clone appeared a few times. The chain is built from TRBV5-1 and TRBJ2-5, with 8 bases identical to TRBD1. V lost 4 bases, J lost 5 bases, and 13 bases stayed unmatched. Germline values: CDR1 SGHRS, CDR2 YFSETQ. CDR3 length equals 16 residues. CDR3 sequence (DNA): TGCGCCAGCAGCGCAGACAGGGGATGGACGAGTGAGACCCAGTACTTC. Its protein product is CASSADRGWTSETQYF.

This clone was picked up a small number of times. The V and J genes are TRBV30 and TRBJ2-7; D call uncertain. V was cut by 0 bases and J by 2 bases, with 14 bases left in between. Germline loops: CDR1 GTSNPN, CDR2 SVGIG (reference sequence). The length of the CDR3 is 15 residues. CDR3 sequence reads: CAWSVGKGWTYEQYF. In DNA, the CDR3 is TGTGCCTGGAGTGTTGGAAAGGGATGGACCTACGAGCAGTACTTC.